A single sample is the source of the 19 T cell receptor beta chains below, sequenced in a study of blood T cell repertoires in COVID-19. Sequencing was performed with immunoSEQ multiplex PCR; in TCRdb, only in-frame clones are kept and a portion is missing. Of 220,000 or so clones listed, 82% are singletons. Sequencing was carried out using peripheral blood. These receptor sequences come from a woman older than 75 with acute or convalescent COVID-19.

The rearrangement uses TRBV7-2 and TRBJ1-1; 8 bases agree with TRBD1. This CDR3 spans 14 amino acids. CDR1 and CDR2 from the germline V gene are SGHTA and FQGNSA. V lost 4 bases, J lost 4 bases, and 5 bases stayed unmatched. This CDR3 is CASSSQGGGTEAFF. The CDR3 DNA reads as TGTGCCAGCAGCTCACAGGGGGGCGGCACTGAAGCTTTCTTT.

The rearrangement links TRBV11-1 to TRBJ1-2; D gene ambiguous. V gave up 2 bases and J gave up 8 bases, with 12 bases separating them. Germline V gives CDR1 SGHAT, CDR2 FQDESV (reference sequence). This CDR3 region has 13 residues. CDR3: CASSLRRIEGYTF. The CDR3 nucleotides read TGTGCCAGCAGCTTAAGGAGGATCGAGGGCTACACCTTC. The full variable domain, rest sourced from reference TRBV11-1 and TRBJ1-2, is EAEVAQSPRYKITEKSQAVAFWCDPISGHATLYWYRQILGQGPELLVQFQDESVVDDSQLPKDRFSAERLKGVDSTLKIQPAELGDSAMYLCASSLRRIEGYTFGSGTRLTVV.

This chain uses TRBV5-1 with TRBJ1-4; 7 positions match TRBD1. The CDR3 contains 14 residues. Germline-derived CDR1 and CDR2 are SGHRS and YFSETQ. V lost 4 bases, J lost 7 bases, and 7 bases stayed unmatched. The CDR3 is CASSPTGSGEKLFF. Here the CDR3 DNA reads TGCGCCAGCAGCCCGACAGGGTCGGGTGAAAAACTGTTTTTT.

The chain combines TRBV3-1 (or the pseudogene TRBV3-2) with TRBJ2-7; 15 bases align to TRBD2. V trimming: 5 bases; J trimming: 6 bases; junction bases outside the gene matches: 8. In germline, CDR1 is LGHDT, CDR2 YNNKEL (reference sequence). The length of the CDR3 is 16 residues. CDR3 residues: CASSKRTSGGEGEQYF. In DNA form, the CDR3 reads TGTGCCAGCAGCAAACGGACTAGCGGGGGGGAAGGCGAGCAGTACTTC.

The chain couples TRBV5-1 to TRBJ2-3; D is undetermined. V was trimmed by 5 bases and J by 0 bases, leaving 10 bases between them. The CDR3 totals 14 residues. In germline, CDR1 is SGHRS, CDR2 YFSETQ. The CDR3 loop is CASRGPTSTDTQYF. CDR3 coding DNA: TGCGCCAGCAGGGGTCCGACTAGCACAGATACGCAGTATTTT.

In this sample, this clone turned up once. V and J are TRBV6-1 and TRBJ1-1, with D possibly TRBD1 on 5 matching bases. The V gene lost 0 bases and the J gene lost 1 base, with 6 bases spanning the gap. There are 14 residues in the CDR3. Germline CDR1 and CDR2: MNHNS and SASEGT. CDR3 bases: TGTGCCAGCAGTGAAGCAGGGGCGAACACTGAAGCTTTCTTT. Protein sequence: CASSEAGANTEAFF.

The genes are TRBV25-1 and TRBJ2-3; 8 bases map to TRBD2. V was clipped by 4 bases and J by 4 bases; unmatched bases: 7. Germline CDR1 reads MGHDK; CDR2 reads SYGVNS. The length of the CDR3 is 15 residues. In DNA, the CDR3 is TGTGCCAGCAGTGCCGGGACTAGGGCCCCAGATACGCAGTATTTT. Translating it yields CASSAGTRAPDTQYF.

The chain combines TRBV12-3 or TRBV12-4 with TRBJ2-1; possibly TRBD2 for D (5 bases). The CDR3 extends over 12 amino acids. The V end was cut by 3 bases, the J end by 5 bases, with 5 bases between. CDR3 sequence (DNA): TGTGCCAGCAGTTTCGGGGACAATGAGCAGTTCTTC. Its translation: CASSFGDNEQFF.

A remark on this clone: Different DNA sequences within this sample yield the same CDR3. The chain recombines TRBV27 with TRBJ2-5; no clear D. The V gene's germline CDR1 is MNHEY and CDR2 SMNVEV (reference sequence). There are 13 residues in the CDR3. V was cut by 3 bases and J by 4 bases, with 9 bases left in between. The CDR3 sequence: CASSLRSGETQYF. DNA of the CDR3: TGTGCCAGCAGTTTGCGGTCGGGAGAGACCCAGTACTTC.

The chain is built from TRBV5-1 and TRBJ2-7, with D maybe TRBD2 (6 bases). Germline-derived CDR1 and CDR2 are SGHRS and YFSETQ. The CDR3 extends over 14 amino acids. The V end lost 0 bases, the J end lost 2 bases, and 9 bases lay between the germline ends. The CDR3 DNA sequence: TGCGCCAGCAGCTTGGGGAGGGAGACCTACGAGCAGTACTTC. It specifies CASSLGRETYEQYF.

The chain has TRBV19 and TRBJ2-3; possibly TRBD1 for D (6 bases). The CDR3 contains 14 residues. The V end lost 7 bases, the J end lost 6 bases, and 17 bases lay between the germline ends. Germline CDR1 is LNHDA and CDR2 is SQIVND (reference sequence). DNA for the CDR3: TGTGCCAGTATCATCTCGGCAGGGGCTGATACGCAGTATTTT. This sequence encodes CASIISAGADTQYF.

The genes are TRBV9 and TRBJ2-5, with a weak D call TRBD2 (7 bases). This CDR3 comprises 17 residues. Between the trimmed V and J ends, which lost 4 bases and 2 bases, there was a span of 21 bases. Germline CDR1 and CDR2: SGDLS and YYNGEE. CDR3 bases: TGTGCCAGCAGCCCGCGAGGGGGAGGGGGGAGACAAGAGACCCAGTACTTC. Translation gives CASSPRGGGGRQETQYF.

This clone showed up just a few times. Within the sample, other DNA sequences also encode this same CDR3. The CDR3 nucleotides read TGTGCCATCAGTGCGTCAAATCCGGGACTAGCGGGCACCGGGGAGCTGTTTTTT. This gives the protein CAISASNPGLAGTGELFF. The rearrangement joins TRBV10-3 to TRBJ2-2; 12 bases agree with TRBD2. Germline-derived CDR1 and CDR2 are ENHRY and SYGVKD. This CDR3 region has 18 residues. The junction had 10 bases not matched to a gene; V was cut back by 4 bases and J by 4 bases.

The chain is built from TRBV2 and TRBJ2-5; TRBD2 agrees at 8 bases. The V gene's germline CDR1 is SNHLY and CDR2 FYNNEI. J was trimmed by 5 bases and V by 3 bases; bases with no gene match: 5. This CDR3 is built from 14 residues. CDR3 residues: CASSEGAGDETQYF. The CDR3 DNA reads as TGTGCCAGCAGTGAGGGAGCGGGGGATGAGACCCAGTACTTC.

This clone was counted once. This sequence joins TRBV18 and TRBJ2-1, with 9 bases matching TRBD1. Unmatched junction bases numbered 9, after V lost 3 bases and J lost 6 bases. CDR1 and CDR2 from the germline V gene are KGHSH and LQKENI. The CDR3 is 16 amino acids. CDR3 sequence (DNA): TGTGCCAGCTCACCCGGGACAGGGCTTACGGGCAATGAGCAGTTCTTC. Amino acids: CASSPGTGLTGNEQFF.

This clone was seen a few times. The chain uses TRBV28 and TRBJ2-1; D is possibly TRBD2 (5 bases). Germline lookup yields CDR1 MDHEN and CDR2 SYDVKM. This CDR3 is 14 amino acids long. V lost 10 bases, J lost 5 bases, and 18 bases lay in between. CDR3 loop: CATGDLAANNEQFF. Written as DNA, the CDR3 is TGTGCCACCGGGGATCTAGCAGCAAACAATGAGCAGTTCTTC.

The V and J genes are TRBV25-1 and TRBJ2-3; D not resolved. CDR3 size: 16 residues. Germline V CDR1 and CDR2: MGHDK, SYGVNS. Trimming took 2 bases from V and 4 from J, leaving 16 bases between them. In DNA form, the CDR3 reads TGTGCCAGCAGTGAAACCCGGGTAGTATGGGCAGATACGCAGTATTTT. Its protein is CASSETRVVWADTQYF.

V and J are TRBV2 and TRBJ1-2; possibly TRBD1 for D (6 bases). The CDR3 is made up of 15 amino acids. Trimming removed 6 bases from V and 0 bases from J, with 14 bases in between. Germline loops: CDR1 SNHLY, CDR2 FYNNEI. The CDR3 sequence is CASRNDRLANYGYTF. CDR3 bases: TGTGCCAGCAGGAATGACAGGTTAGCTAACTATGGCTACACCTTC.

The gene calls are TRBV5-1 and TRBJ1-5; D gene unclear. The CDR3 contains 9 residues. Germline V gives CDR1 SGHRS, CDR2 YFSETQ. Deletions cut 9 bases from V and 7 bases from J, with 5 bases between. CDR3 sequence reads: CATGQPQHF. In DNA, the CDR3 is TGCGCCACGGGGCAGCCCCAGCATTTT.